Sequencing of this T cell receptor beta chain was carried out in a study of beta chain features in type 1 diabetes. Study conclusions and caveats: Type 1 diabetes patients had moderately but significantly shorter TCRB CDR3s in all four CD4+ subsets.

The CDR3 sequence is 15 residues long. Germline V gene data show CDR1 as MGHDK and CDR2 as SYGVNS. The V segment lost 4 bases and the J segment 4 bases; nucleotides outside the gene matches: 6. Expressed TCRB transcripts were sequenced after all isolated RNA was converted to cDNA. The study sequenced naive, central memory and regulatory T cell samples to an average of about 3.5 million reads. Libraries were prepared by immunoSEQ multiplex PCR; TCRdb keeps only in-frame clonotypes and omits some of them. Of some 900,000 clones listed, about 17% are singletons. Turning to this clone: Its cognate antigen is unknown.

The chain couples TRBV25-1 to TRBJ2-1, with 8 nucleotides matching TRBD2. Sequences were obtained from naive CD4+ T cells from blood. The TCR originated in a woman under 30 in good health. Here the CDR3 DNA reads TGTGCCAGCAGTGTTTGGACTAGCAGGTACAATGAGCAGTTCTTC. Protein sequence: CASSVWTSRYNEQFF.